This T cell receptor (beta chain) emerged from a study of cytomegalovirus exposure and HLA in healthy donors. Study-wide context: Earlier work reported 110 million or so unique TCR beta sequences from roughly 180 million T cells. Study-wide results and limits: Per published accounts, TCR beta sequences correctly predicted the HLA-A and HLA-B alleles of most subjects.

About this clone: Its antigen is currently unknown.

With 2 bases removed from V and 7 bases from J, the gap between germline ends came to 14 bases. The germline gives CDR1 LNHDA, CDR2 SQIVND (reference sequence). The CDR3 totals 14 residues. Primers for the PCR totalled 60 Vbeta and 13 Jbeta. Clones were read by immunoSEQ multiplex PCR, and TCRdb kept only the in-frame ones, dropping some. Of 95,000 to 150,000 clones in the sample, roughly three fifths are singletons; the top ten hold approximately 8%. The J gene is TRBJ1-1, the V gene TRBV19; D perhaps matches TRBD1 (5 bases). The specimen was PBMCs. The clonotype was recovered from a woman in her forties in good health and CMV-seropositive. The CDR3 is CASSIRQLRSEAFF. The DNA of the CDR3 is TGTGCCAGTAGTATAAGACAGCTAAGAAGTGAAGCTTTCTTT.